This T cell receptor beta chain was obtained from a study of cytomegalovirus exposure and HLA in healthy donors. Findings of the study overall: There were a few CMV-associated chains whose specificity for CMV antigens was confirmed in vitro.

In this sample, this clone turned up many times. The antigen remains unidentified. Assay: immunoSEQ multiplex PCR; the TCRdb copy retains only in-frame clones and omits some. This table has some 130,000 clones, roughly four fifths appearing once. This receptor was identified in a man aged 25-45 years in good health and CMV-seropositive. The sequencing input was PBMCs.

CDR3 in DNA: TGTGCCAGTACCCCGGGACAGGGCTATGGCTACACCTTC. As protein: CASTPGQGYGYTF. V usage is TRBV19 and J usage is TRBJ1-2; the match to TRBD1 covers 9 bases. There are 13 residues in the CDR3. V gave up 7 bases and J gave up 4 bases; unmatched junction bases: 4. The germline CDR1 and CDR2 sequences are LNHDA and SQIVND (reference sequence). Using reference TRBV19 and TRBJ1-2 for the parts outside the CDR3, the full variable domain is DGGITQSPKYLFRKEGQNVTLSCEQNLNHDAMYWYRQDPGQGLRLIYYSQIVNDFQKGDIAEGYSVSREKKESFPLTVTSAQKNPTAFYLCASTPGQGYGYTFGSGTRLTVV.